The clone carrying this T cell receptor (beta chain) was recorded at least ten times. The related graft donor's blood sample was taken on the day of bone marrow donation. The method was immunoSEQ multiplex PCR; TCRdb's version includes in-frame clones alone and lacks a portion of them. Singletons are absent from the sample, which has tens of thousands of clones. V was pared by 8 bases and J by 4 bases, with 8 bases of the junction left unmatched. The CDR3 is 15 amino acids. Germline V gene data show CDR1 as MDHEN and CDR2 as SYDVKM. These data originate in a study of T cells after posttransplantation cyclophosphamide.

The chain carries TRBV28 and TRBJ2-1; 10 bases align to TRBD2. The source is a woman aged 50 to 60 in good health and a related stem cell transplant donor. The sequenced sample consisted of PBMCs. CDR3 DNA sequence: TGTGCCAGCCAAGGCCAGCGGGGGGGATACAATGAGCAGTTCTTC. Translating gives CASQGQRGGYNEQFF.